The 6 T cell receptor beta chains below were found in one sample sequenced in a study of cytomegalovirus exposure and HLA in healthy donors. The study ran its PCR with 60 Vbeta and 13 Jbeta primers. The repertoire was sequenced with immunoSEQ multiplex PCR; TCRdb's copy has only in-frame clones and lacks some. The table records 150,000 to 200,000 clones, over 65% of them present only once. Sequencing used PBMCs. The origin of the receptors is a man between 60 and 75 years old in good health and CMV-seronegative.

This chain links TRBV18 with TRBJ2-7, with 8 bases aligning to TRBD2. J lost 2 bases, V lost 6 bases, and 3 bases had no gene match. This CDR3 region has 13 residues. Germline CDR1 reads KGHSH; CDR2 reads LQKENI. The DNA of the CDR3 is TGTGCCAGCTCCGGGGGGGCAGCCTACGAGCAGTACTTC. Its translation: CASSGGAAYEQYF.

Turning to this clone: At one of its ends the junction is not consistent with the germline gene, which may arise from a read error. The chain combines TRBV5-1 with TRBJ1-2, with TRBD1 matching 7 bases. The CDR3 has 12 residues. Germline V CDR1 and CDR2: SGHRS, YFSETQ. CDR3 sequence reads: CASSIDRDGYPF. CDR3 sequence (DNA): TGCGCCAGCAGCATAGACAGGGACGGCTACCCCTTC.

The chain carries TRBV7-9 and TRBJ2-5; D call uncertain. The CDR3 runs to 13 residues. The germline V gene encodes CDR1 SEHNR and CDR2 FQNEAQ (reference sequence). V was cut by 0 bases and J by 2 bases, with 4 bases left in between. The CDR3 here is CASSLANQETQYF. CDR3 nucleotide sequence: TGTGCCAGCAGCTTAGCCAATCAAGAGACCCAGTACTTC.

V usage is TRBV5-1 and J usage is TRBJ2-7; 10 bases match TRBD1. From germline, CDR1 is SGHRS and CDR2 YFSETQ. The length of the CDR3 is 15 residues. Trimming removed 4 bases from V and 2 bases from J; junction bases left unmatched: 6. CDR3 sequence (DNA): TGCGCCAGCAGCCGCGGGACAGGGGAAACCTACGAGCAGTACTTC. It codes for CASSRGTGETYEQYF.

The genes are TRBV7-9 and TRBJ2-2; 8 bases agree with TRBD1. CDR1 SEHNR and CDR2 FQNEAQ come from the germline V gene (reference sequence). This CDR3 spans 16 amino acids. V lost 5 bases, J lost 4 bases, and 9 bases stayed unmatched. The CDR3 coding sequence is TGTGCCAGCAGCGCCCTGGACAGGGAAGGCACCGGGGAGCTGTTTTTT. Translating gives CASSALDREGTGELFF.

The chain has TRBV5-1 and TRBJ2-4; TRBD2 might be the D (6 bases). The CDR3 covers 14 residues. Trimming shortened V by 4 bases and J by 4 bases, and 12 bases separated the two germline ends. Germline V gene data show CDR1 as SGHRS and CDR2 as YFSETQ. CDR3 DNA sequence: TGCGCCAGCAGCCCCCGGGAGTCAAAAAACATTCAGTACTTC. It translates to CASSPRESKNIQYF.